This T cell receptor beta chain was captured by sequencing in a study of siplizumab effects on memory and regulatory T cells. Study-wide points: Both greater diversity than memory cells and a major contribution to the alloresponse seemed to characterize naive T cells. There was no confirmation of the suppressive function of proliferating Tregs from siplizumab cultures.

Generated by immunoSEQ multiplex PCR, the TCRdb table keeps only in-frame clones and is missing some. The table has about 62,000 clones, around 79% seen once; the top ten hold 0.42%. Regarding this clone: The antigen remains undetermined.

CDR1 is WNHNN and CDR2 is SYGVQD in the germline V gene (reference sequence). Trimming cost V 2 bases and J 4 bases; bases outside gene matches: 4. The CDR3 totals 15 residues. Naive, memory, effector memory and TEMRA subsets that were unstimulated underwent sequencing in a few donor pairs. This TCR derives from a human donor in good health. The V call is TRBV10-1, the J call TRBJ2-3; 9 bases map to TRBD2. Sequences were obtained from memory CD4+ T cells sorted from blood. CDR3 amino acids: CASSEGLAGSDTQYF. The CDR3, as DNA: TGCGCCAGCAGTGAGGGGCTAGCGGGGTCAGATACGCAGTATTTT.